Each of the 30 T cell receptor beta chains below was sequenced from the same sample in a study of monozygotic twins with inflammatory bowel disease. Each CDR3 protein gets one entry in TCRdb, which reprocessed the 5' RACE reads and gives no DNA. The sample has about 300,000 distinct CDR3 sequences. The sample comprised blood. The receptors stem from a human donor with ulcerative colitis or Crohn's disease, or a healthy co-twin of an affected twin (not recorded which).

The chain carries TRBV5-1 and TRBJ1-6; the TCRdb D gene call, TRBD1, has no DNA to confirm it. Germline V gene lookup returns CDR1 SGHRS and CDR2 YFSETQ. The CDR3 loop spans 15 amino acids. The chain's CDR3 is CASSRDRVSNSPLHF.

V is TRBV13 and J is TRBJ2-3; TCRdb's assignment of TRBD1 cannot be checked, as there is no DNA. Per the germline V gene, CDR1 is PRHDT and CDR2 is FYEKMQ (reference sequence). There are 17 residues in the CDR3. The CDR3 is CASSPRWQITSTDTQYF. The full variable domain, rest sourced from reference TRBV13 and TRBJ2-3, is AAGVIQSPRHLIKEKRETATLKCYPIPRHDTVYWYQQGPGQDPQFLISFYEKMQSDKGSIPDRFSAQQFSDYHSELNMSSLELGDSALYFCASSPRWQITSTDTQYFGPGTRLTVL.

V usage is TRBV12-3 or TRBV12-4 and J usage is TRBJ2-3; without DNA, the TCRdb call of TRBD1 cannot be checked. The CDR3 loop spans 15 amino acids. The CDR3 reads CASNDERGPTDTQYF.

The chain carries TRBV19 and TRBJ2-7. Germline CDR1 reads LNHDA; CDR2 reads SQIVND (reference sequence). The CDR3 loop spans 15 amino acids. The CDR3 region is CATSRSWASNYEQYF.

This chain connects TRBV7-7 to TRBJ2-5; the D call from TCRdb, TRBD1, cannot be confirmed without DNA. This CDR3 is built from 15 residues. The germline gives CDR1 SSHAT, CDR2 FNYEAQ (reference sequence). The CDR3 loop reads CASSHPAGGQETQYF.

The V and J genes are TRBV5-1 and TRBJ2-7; TCRdb selects TRBD1, and the lack of DNA leaves this call unchecked. The length of the CDR3 is 13 residues. CDR1 is SGHRS and CDR2 is YFSETQ in the germline V gene. CDR3 region: CASSLGQMYEQYF.

V and J are TRBV19 and TRBJ2-7; the TCRdb D gene call, TRBD2, has no DNA to confirm it. Germline values: CDR1 LNHDA, CDR2 SQIVND (reference sequence). The CDR3 covers 13 residues. CDR3: CASSTLGLAEQYF.

V gene TRBV27 combines with J gene TRBJ2-7; TCRdb's D call, TRBD2, is unchecked because there is no DNA. CDR1 is MNHEY and CDR2 is SMNVEV in the germline V gene (reference sequence). The CDR3 runs to 15 residues. CDR3 amino acids: CASSPRTSWGYEQYF.

The chain couples TRBV7-8 to TRBJ2-7; the TCRdb D gene call, TRBD1, has no DNA to confirm it. Germline lookup yields CDR1 SGHVS and CDR2 FQNEAQ. CDR3 size: 18 residues. The CDR3 loop reads CASSLGLAGDLSSYEQYF.

The chain joins TRBV6-1 to TRBJ2-1; the TCRdb D gene call, TRBD2, has no DNA to confirm it. From germline, CDR1 is MNHNS and CDR2 SASEGT. This CDR3 region has 14 residues. This CDR3 is CASSGGSLVDEQFF.

The chain employs TRBV5-1 and TRBJ2-1. The CDR3 is 15 residues long. The germline V gene has CDR1 SGHRS and CDR2 YFSETQ. The CDR3 is CASSLAAGPYNEQFF.

The chain links TRBV24-1 to TRBJ2-1; TCRdb returns TRBD1, unconfirmable since there is no DNA. CDR1 KGHDR and CDR2 SFDVKD come from the germline V gene. The CDR3 is 15 amino acids. CDR3 sequence: CATNRSRERNNEQFF.

The V and J genes are TRBV3-1 and TRBJ1-1; there is no DNA to check the TCRdb D call of TRBD1. Germline loops: CDR1 LGHDT, CDR2 YNNKEL (reference sequence). CDR3 length equals 14 residues. The CDR3 reads CASGGSGGLTEAFF.

The chain uses TRBV12-3 or TRBV12-4 and TRBJ2-7; TCRdb indicates TRBD1, and absent DNA this call remains unverified. The CDR3 contains 15 residues. The CDR3 region is CASAPPQGTSYEQYF.

The V and J genes are TRBV15 and TRBJ1-2; TCRdb's D call, TRBD1, is unchecked because there is no DNA. The CDR3 contains 15 residues. Looked up from germline, CDR1 is LNHNV and CDR2 is YYDKDF (reference sequence). The CDR3 reads CATSREGRGRDGYTF. Full variable domain (outside the CDR3, taken from reference TRBV15 and TRBJ1-2): DAMVIQNPRYQVTQFGKPVTLSCSQTLNHNVMYWYQQKSSQAPKLLFHYYDKDFNNEADTPDNFQSRRPNTSFCFLDIRSPGLGDTAMYLCATSREGRGRDGYTFGSGTRLTVV.

The chain couples TRBV7-2 to TRBJ1-1. This CDR3 comprises 14 residues. Germline CDR1 and CDR2: SGHTA and FQGNSA. CDR3 amino acids: CASSLGQWVTEAFF.

The chain recombines TRBV10-3 with TRBJ2-7; TCRdb proposes TRBD1, but this gene call is untestable without DNA. The CDR3 has 14 residues. Germline lookup yields CDR1 ENHRY and CDR2 SYGVKD. The CDR3: CAISDGTGRYEQYF.

The chain has TRBV24-1 and TRBJ2-1; TCRdb's D gene call, TRBD2, goes unchecked for lack of DNA. CDR1 and CDR2 from the germline V gene are KGHDR and SFDVKD. The CDR3 spans 17 residues. The chain's CDR3 is CATSDLVGGTGVNEQFF.

The chain uses TRBV7-2 and TRBJ1-2; there is no DNA to check the TCRdb D call of TRBD1. The CDR3 consists of 14 residues. Germline V gene data show CDR1 as SGHTA and CDR2 as FQGNSA. CDR3 sequence: CASSRNPRPASHTF.

The chain uses TRBV6-5 and TRBJ2-5; TCRdb's D call, TRBD2, is unchecked because there is no DNA. The CDR3 runs 15 residues. CDR1 and CDR2 from the germline V gene are MNHEY and SVGAGI. The CDR3 loop reads CASSYGTSGAETQYF.

The chain combines TRBV5-1 with TRBJ2-7; TCRdb indicates TRBD1, and absent DNA this call remains unverified. This CDR3 is built from 14 residues. Germline loops: CDR1 SGHRS, CDR2 YFSETQ. The CDR3 sequence is CASSLGDNTYEQYF.

This chain joins TRBV5-1 and TRBJ2-7; TCRdb names TRBD1, which stays unverified in the absence of DNA. The CDR3 contains 15 residues. Germline CDR1 reads SGHRS; CDR2 reads YFSETQ. The CDR3 sequence is CASSAFGGHSYEQYF.

The chain is built from TRBV25-1 and TRBJ1-3; the D gene TCRdb calls, TRBD1, cannot be checked with no DNA. Germline V CDR1 and CDR2: MGHDK, SYGVNS. This CDR3 region has 17 residues. The CDR3 loop reads CASSVQLGRSSGNTIYF.

V gene TRBV5-1 combines with J gene TRBJ2-1; TCRdb selects TRBD1, and the lack of DNA leaves this call unchecked. This CDR3 contains 16 residues. CDR1 is SGHRS, CDR2 YFSETQ, per germline. The CDR3 loop is CASSKGQGTDIDEQFF.

V usage is TRBV5-1 and J usage is TRBJ2-1; the TCRdb call, TRBD2, lacks DNA for checking. Germline-derived CDR1 and CDR2 are SGHRS and YFSETQ. The CDR3 runs 16 residues. The CDR3 here is CASSLAPSGSYNKQFF. Complete variable domain (other parts from reference TRBV5-1 and TRBJ2-1): KAGVTQTPRYLIKTRGQQVTLSCSPISGHRSVSWYQQTPGQGLQFLFEYFSETQRNKGNFPGRFSGRQFSNSRSEMNVSTLELGDSALYLCASSLAPSGSYNKQFFGPGTRLTVL.

The CDR3 loop is CATSDRDRGYNEQFF. The chain uses TRBV24-1 and TRBJ2-1; TCRdb selects TRBD1, and the lack of DNA leaves this call unchecked. The CDR3 is made up of 15 amino acids. Germline CDR1 and CDR2: KGHDR and SFDVKD.

CDR3 in amino acids: CASRPGGDTGELFF. The chain employs TRBV12-3 or TRBV12-4 and TRBJ2-2; no DNA is available, so the TRBD1 call from TCRdb remains unchecked. The CDR3 runs to 14 residues.

This rearrangement joins TRBV12-3 or TRBV12-4 to TRBJ2-3. This CDR3 has 12 residues. The CDR3 loop reads CASSFQTDTQYF.

The J gene is TRBJ2-1, the V gene TRBV20-1; the D gene TCRdb calls, TRBD2, cannot be checked with no DNA. This CDR3 contains 13 residues. The germline gives CDR1 DFQATT, CDR2 SNEGSKA (reference sequence). This CDR3 is CSAFLAGGNEQFF.

This chain links TRBV29-1 with TRBJ2-7; TCRdb calls TRBD2, which cannot be checked without DNA. The CDR3 has 12 residues. CDR1 and CDR2 (germline): SQVTM, ANQGSEA. The CDR3 protein is CSVASAPYEQYF.